This T cell receptor (beta chain) was captured in a study of cytomegalovirus exposure and HLA in healthy donors. General observations from the study: Later analysis associated a missense DCLRE1C variant with TCR beta V- and J-gene trimming. The presence/absence work took it that sequencing depth was about the same across donors. The study listed some 160 cytomegalovirus-associated TCR beta chains.

Researchers ran the PCR with 60 Vbeta and 13 Jbeta primers. The table came from immunoSEQ multiplex PCR; TCRdb's copy has only in-frame clones and leaves some out. The sample shows around 180,000 clones, around 84% of them seen only once. CDR1 is MNHEY and CDR2 is SVGAGI in the germline V gene. The V gene end was trimmed by 2 bases and the J gene end by 4 bases; junction bases not matched to a gene: 8. The CDR3 runs to 16 residues. Notes on this clone: What it binds is not known.

The receptor was derived from a girl aged 2 to 9 in good health and CMV-seropositive. The sample was PBMCs. The gene calls are TRBV6-5 and TRBJ2-3; 8 bases are a match to TRBD2. Here the CDR3 DNA reads TGTGCCAGCAGTTACCTCCGGGGGGGCCTAGCAGATACGCAGTATTTT. Translation: CASSYLRGGLADTQYF.